The rows below give T cell receptor beta chains drawn from one sample of a study of CD8+CD57+ T cells in acquired aplastic anemia. Each CDR3 protein gets one entry after TCRdb re-called the reads with MiXCR. In the table there are 65,000 to 85,000 distinct CDR3 sequences, around 50% of which are singletons. The sequencing input was sorted CD4+, CD8+, or CD8+CD57+ T cells (not recorded which) from PBMCs. These receptors were taken from a human donor in good health, serving as a control. The CDR3 runs from the conserved cysteine through the conserved F or W. Each record gives: V gene, D gene, clone size, J gene, CDR3 protein, CDR3 DNA. The D gene is left open where the match is weak. A row's size may be missing; if present it is once, few, many or a size class.

>TRBV6-1|-|many|TRBJ1-6
CASSAGPYNSPLHF
TGTGCCAGCAGTGCCGGGCCCTATAATTCACCCCTCCACTTT
>TRBV11-1|-|-|TRBJ1-3
CASSLAAAFSGNTIYF
TGTGCCAGCAGCTTAGCGGCGGCGTTCTCTGGAAACACCATATATTTT
>TRBV24-1|-|-|TRBJ2-1
CATSPRSGVEQFF
TGTGCCACCAGTCCCCGGAGTGGAGTTGAGCAGTTCTTC
>TRBV19|TRBD1|-|TRBJ1-6
CASSISVRDRPTLHF
TGTGCCAGTAGTATTTCAGTCAGGGACAGGCCAACCCTCCACTTT
>TRBV29-1|TRBD1|-|TRBJ2-3
CSVATGGTSTDTQYF
TGCAGCGTCGCCACAGGGGGGACTAGCACAGATACGCAGTATTTT
>TRBV7-9|-|-|TRBJ1-4
CASSLVEEKLFF
TGTGCCAGCAGCTTAGTCGAGGAAAAACTGTTTTTT
>TRBV5-1|TRBD2|-|TRBJ2-3
CASTLRTSGGADTQYF
TGCGCCAGCACCTTGAGGACTAGCGGGGGGGCAGATACGCAGTATTTT
>TRBV2|TRBD2|-|TRBJ2-7
CASSQTSGSMYEQYF
TGTGCCAGCAGTCAGACTAGCGGGAGCATGTACGAGCAGTACTTC
>TRBV27|-|many|TRBJ1-5
CASGKTGETQPQHF
TGTGCCAGCGGAAAAACGGGGGAGACGCAGCCCCAGCATTTT
>TRBV11-2|-|many|TRBJ1-1
CASGRTDMNTEAFF
TGTGCCAGCGGGAGGACAGATATGAACACTGAAGCTTTCTTT
>TRBV20-1|-|once|TRBJ1-4
CSARDPLEPSTFF
TGCAGTGCTAGAGATCCACTAGAACCATCAACCTTTTTT
>TRBV25-1|TRBD1|-|TRBJ1-2
CASSRDSSYGYTF
TGTGCCAGCAGTAGGGACAGCTCCTATGGCTACACCTTC
>TRBV7-6|TRBD2|-|TRBJ2-7
CASSLVAGGPHEQYF
TGTGCCAGCAGCTTAGTAGCGGGAGGGCCCCACGAGCAGTACTTC
>TRBV29-1|-|-|TRBJ1-1
CSVVTNLGSTEAFF
TGCAGCGTTGTGACGAATTTGGGGAGCACTGAAGCTTTCTTT
>TRBV7-2|-|-|TRBJ1-2
CASSFLQGHGYTF
TGTGCCAGCAGCTTCTTACAGGGTCATGGCTACACCTTC
>TRBV29-1|-|few|TRBJ1-2
CSVLGDYGYTF
TGCAGCGTTTTGGGCGACTATGGCTACACCTTC
>TRBV29-1|TRBD1|many|TRBJ1-2
CSAVRQGEYGYTF
TGCAGCGCAGTCCGACAGGGGGAATATGGCTACACCTTC
>TRBV5-1|TRBD1|-|TRBJ2-7
CASSTLQGQGYEQYF
TGCGCCAGCAGCACGCTCCAGGGACAGGGCTACGAGCAGTACTTC
>TRBV11-2|TRBD1|many|TRBJ1-6
CASSLGQGASSYNSPLHF
TGTGCCAGCAGCTTAGGACAGGGGGCAAGCTCCTATAATTCACCCCTCCACTTT
>TRBV27|-|many|TRBJ1-2
CASSLRGALGGAGYTF
TGTGCCAGCAGTTTACGTGGGGCTTTGGGGGGCGCGGGCTACACCTTC
>TRBV9|TRBD1|few|TRBJ1-6
CASSVVGQGAPLHF
TGTGCCAGCAGCGTAGTGGGACAGGGCGCACCCCTCCACTTT
>TRBV7-2|-|-|TRBJ2-3
CASSSRGGWDTQYF
TGTGCCAGCAGCTCCAGGGGGGGCTGGGATACGCAGTATTTT
>TRBV30|TRBD2|-|TRBJ2-3
CAWSIGTSGYTDTQYF
TGTGCCTGGAGTATTGGGACTAGCGGTTACACAGATACGCAGTATTTT
>TRBV29-1|-|once|TRBJ1-3
CSGTVSGNTIYF
TGCAGCGGTACCGTCTCTGGAAACACCATATATTTT
>TRBV6-5|-|many|TRBJ2-1
CASSFLLAPNEQFF
TGTGCCAGCAGTTTTTTACTAGCCCCCAATGAGCAGTTCTTC
>TRBV15|-|-|TRBJ2-7
CATSRDRLYEQCF
TGTGCCACCAGCAGAGACAGGCTGTACGAGCAGTGCTTC
>TRBV10-2|-|once|TRBJ2-5
CASSGAGETQYF
TGCGCCAGCAGTGGGGCGGGGGAGACCCAGTACTTC
>TRBV7-9|-|-|TRBJ1-2
CASSLGLEGYTF
TGTGCCAGCAGCTTGGGGCTAGAGGGCTACACCTTC
>TRBV10-3|TRBD1|-|TRBJ1-2
CAISESGQGYGYTF
TGTGCCATCAGTGAGTCAGGACAGGGGTATGGCTACACCTTC
>TRBV15|-|-|TRBJ1-1
CATSGPRLEAFF
TGTGCCACCAGCGGACCGAGGCTTGAAGCTTTCTTT
>TRBV12-3/TRBV12-4|-|many|TRBJ2-3
CASSPSFGGDTDTQYF
TGTGCCAGCAGTCCTAGCTTTGGAGGGGACACAGATACGCAGTATTTT
>TRBV10-1|TRBD1|-|TRBJ2-3
CASSESSGGDTQYF
TGCGCTAGCAGTGAGTCTTCAGGGGGAGATACGCAGTATTTT
>TRBV2|-|-|TRBJ1-1
CASRRSTEAFF
TGTGCCAGTAGGAGGAGCACTGAAGCTTTCTTT
>TRBV9|-|-|TRBJ1-6
CASGVDDGSYNSPLHF
TGCGCCAGCGGCGTAGATGATGGCTCCTATAATTCACCCCTCCACTTT
>TRBV10-3|-|few|TRBJ2-7
CAISESQDIVYEQYF
TGTGCCATCAGTGAGTCACAGGACATCGTCTACGAGCAGTACTTC
>TRBV29-1|TRBD1|few|TRBJ1-2
CSVAPDRNYGYTF
TGCAGCGTGGCACCGGACAGGAACTATGGCTACACCTTC
>TRBV19|-|-|TRBJ1-2
CASSRTDLYGYTF
TGTGCCAGTAGTAGGACAGACCTCTATGGCTACACCTTC
>TRBV2|-|many|TRBJ2-2
CASSRQGGITGELFF
TGTGCCAGCAGCCGGCAGGGTGGTATCACCGGGGAGCTGTTTTTT
>TRBV29-1|-|-|TRBJ1-2
CSVATAEDYGYTF
TGCAGCGTTGCGACAGCGGAAGACTATGGCTACACCTTC
>TRBV9|-|-|TRBJ2-1
CASSVSNREHEQFF
TGTGCCAGCAGCGTCTCAAATCGGGAACATGAGCAGTTCTTC
>TRBV10-2|TRBD1|many|TRBJ2-3
CASSDQQGADTQYF
TGCGCCAGCAGTGATCAGCAGGGGGCAGATACGCAGTATTTT
>TRBV12-3/TRBV12-4|-|many|TRBJ2-2
CASSSSVQAGELFF
TGTGCCAGCAGTTCGAGTGTCCAGGCCGGGGAGCTGTTTTTT